The clone carrying this T cell receptor (beta chain) was counted between two and nine times. This CDR3 contains 15 residues. Germline loops: CDR1 MNHEY, CDR2 SMNVEV (reference sequence). Trimming took 4 bases from V and 5 from J; bases not matched to a gene: 3. Repertoires were generated with immunoSEQ multiplex PCR, while TCRdb's copy carries only in-frame clones and drops some. The sample records about 230,000 clones, over 65% being singletons. The data are from a study of blood T cell repertoires in COVID-19. Study-level information: Samples representing acute and convalescent COVID-19 were sourced from the United States, Italy and Spain.

Sequencing input: peripheral blood. The TCR was taken from a woman in her 70s with active or convalescent COVID-19. The genes are TRBV27 and TRBJ2-2; 11 bases fit TRBD1. In nucleotides, the CDR3 is TGTGCCAGCAGTTGGACAGGGGGCGCGACCGGGGAGCTGTTTTTT. Translated: CASSWTGGATGELFF.